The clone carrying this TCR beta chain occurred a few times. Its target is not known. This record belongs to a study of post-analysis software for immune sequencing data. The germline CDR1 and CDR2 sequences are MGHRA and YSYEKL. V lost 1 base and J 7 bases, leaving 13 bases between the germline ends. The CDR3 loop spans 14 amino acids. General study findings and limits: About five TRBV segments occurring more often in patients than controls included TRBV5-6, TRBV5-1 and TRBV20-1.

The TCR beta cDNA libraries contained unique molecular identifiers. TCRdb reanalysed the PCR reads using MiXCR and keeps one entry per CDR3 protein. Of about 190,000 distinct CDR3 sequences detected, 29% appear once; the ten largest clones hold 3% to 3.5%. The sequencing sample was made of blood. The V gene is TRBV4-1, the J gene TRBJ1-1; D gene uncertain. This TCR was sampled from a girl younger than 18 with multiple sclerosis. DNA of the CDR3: TGCGCCAGCAGCCAAGTCGGCACTGGAGTTGAAGCTTTCTTT. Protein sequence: CASSQVGTGVEAFF.